Each of the 27 T cell receptor beta chains below was sequenced from the same sample in a study of regulatory T cells in long-lasting Graves disease. Time point noted: newly diagnosed GD, antithyroid drugs for less than 3 months. Extracted RNA from PBMCs served as the source of the TCR library. The TCR beta library used iRepertoire HTBI primers with Arm-PCR amplification of CDR3. In TCRdb, the multiplex PCR reads were re-called with MiXCR into one record per CDR3 protein. This sample has 390,000 or so distinct CDR3 sequences, with about 12% found just once. The same data also contributed to another study, on T cells in Graves' hyperthyroidism and ophthalmopathy.

Sequencing used peripheral blood mononuclear cells (PBMCs), obtained at new diagnosis, from a patient treated with antithyroid drugs. The receptors were gathered from a young woman with Graves disease.

There are many counts of this clonotype. This chain uses TRBV7-9 with TRBJ2-1, with 11 nucleotides matching TRBD2. V lost 2 bases and J lost 2; bases outside the gene matches: 2. From germline, CDR1 is SEHNR and CDR2 FQNEAQ (reference sequence). The CDR3 has 16 amino acids. This CDR3 is CASSLSSGRTYNEQFF. The CDR3, as DNA: TGTGCCAGCAGCTTATCTAGCGGGAGGACCTACAATGAGCAGTTCTTC.

The V gene is TRBV6-9, the J gene TRBJ2-7; D is uncertain. Germline lookup yields CDR1 MNHGY and CDR2 SVAAGI. Trimming removed 4 bases at V and 6 bases at J, with 10 bases between. The CDR3 covers 12 residues. The CDR3: CASSFAGSEQYV. In nucleotides, the CDR3 is TGTGCCAGCAGTTTCGCAGGTAGCGAGCAGTACGTC.

The sample holds many counts of this clonotype. The gene calls are TRBV18 and TRBJ2-4, with TRBD2 identical over 7 bases. V was pared by 6 bases and J by 1 base, with 3 bases of the junction left unmatched. Per the germline V gene, CDR1 is KGHSH and CDR2 is LQKENI. The CDR3 has 14 residues. CDR3 sequence: CASSDSGAKNIQYF. CDR3 bases: TGTGCCAGCTCGGATAGCGGGGCCAAAAACATTCAGTACTTC.

This clonotype was counted between two and nine times. This rearrangement joins TRBV19 to TRBJ2-1; TRBD2 matches at 10 bases. The CDR3 sequence is 14 residues long. The germline gives CDR1 LNHDA, CDR2 SQIVND (reference sequence). Losses at the gene ends were 8 bases for V and 7 bases for J; bases not matched to a gene: 8. Here the CDR3 DNA reads TGTGCCAGTCGAGCGGGGGGGGGGCTTAATGAGCAGTTCTTC. Its protein is CASRAGGGLNEQFF.

This chain uses TRBV7-3 with TRBJ1-1, with D unresolved. This CDR3 contains 14 residues. Per germline, CDR1 SGHTA and CDR2 FQGTGA. V was shortened by 5 bases and J by 3 bases, with 13 bases between the two germline ends. The CDR3 bases are TGTGCCAGCAGCCTTCATCCTGGATACACTGAAGCTTTCTTT. Its translation is CASSLHPGYTEAFF.

There are many counts of this clonotype. CDR3 region: CASSLQGVTAIGGYTF. The CDR3 region has the DNA TGCGCCAGCAGCCTCCAAGGAGTCACGGCGATCGGGGGCTACACCTTC. The rearrangement links TRBV5-1 to TRBJ1-2; D call uncertain. The V gene lost 4 bases and the J gene lost 8 bases, with 24 bases spanning the gap. The germline gives CDR1 SGHRS, CDR2 YFSETQ. The CDR3 consists of 16 residues.

V is TRBV18 and J is TRBJ2-7; D gene uncertain. Germline V gene data show CDR1 as KGHSH and CDR2 as LQKENI. This CDR3 is 15 amino acids long. V was trimmed by 2 bases and J by 2 bases, leaving 13 bases between them. CDR3 region: CASSPADAPPYEQYF. In nucleotides, the CDR3 is TGTGCCAGCTCACCAGCTGACGCACCGCCCTACGAGCAGTACTTC.

The table lists this clonotype with a few counts. The chain joins TRBV6-1 to TRBJ1-3; D is ambiguous. Germline lookup yields CDR1 MNHNS and CDR2 SASEGT. Trimming removed 5 bases at V and 0 bases at J, with 17 bases between. This CDR3 is 17 amino acids long. The CDR3 DNA reads as TGTGCCAGCAGTCAATCCGGGCCTGTGATCTCTGGAAACACCATATATTTT. Translated: CASSQSGPVISGNTIYF.

There are a few counts of this clonotype. J is TRBJ2-2 and V is TRBV15, with 8 bases fitting TRBD1. V was pared by 7 bases and J by 5 bases, with 12 bases of the junction left unmatched. CDR1 is LNHNV and CDR2 is YYDKDF in the germline V gene (reference sequence). This CDR3 has 16 amino acids. CDR3 amino acids: CATTLFRGQVTGELFF. CDR3 nucleotides: TGTGCCACCACCTTATTTAGGGGACAGGTAACCGGGGAGCTGTTTTTT.

This clonotype was seen at least ten times. In DNA, the CDR3 is TGTGCCAGCAGCCGTATCTCCGGGACATGGTCGGGACTGAGCTCTGGAAACACCATATATTTT. Translating gives CASSRISGTWSGLSSGNTIYF. V and J are TRBV12-3 or TRBV12-4 and TRBJ1-3, with a possible D match to TRBD1 (6 bases). There are 21 residues in the CDR3. V lost 6 bases to trimming and J lost 0 bases, with 30 bases between them.

This clonotype was picked up many times. The chain uses TRBV27 and TRBJ2-7; no firm D call. Deletions cut 3 bases from V and 2 bases from J, with 8 bases between. Germline V gene sequence: CDR1 MNHEY, CDR2 SMNVEV (reference sequence). This CDR3 contains 13 residues. CDR3 coding DNA: TGTGCCAGCAGTTTTGGAGTGGCCTACGAGCAGTACTTC. Translation gives CASSFGVAYEQYF.

As regards this clonotype: A single base is all that separates this from a far larger clone, so a read error is likely. The CDR3 spells CASSRTSGSSYGQYF. The CDR3 DNA sequence: TGTGCCAGCAGCAGGACTAGCGGGAGCTCCTACGGGCAGTACTTC. The V gene is TRBV7-2, the J gene TRBJ2-7; 13 nucleotides match TRBD2. Germline V gives CDR1 SGHTA, CDR2 FQGNSA. The CDR3 contains 15 residues.

This clonotype has at least ten counts. An end of the junction does not agree with germline; a read error may underlie this. The chain carries TRBV2 and TRBJ2-1, with D hard to call. CDR3 length equals 11 residues. Germline V gene data show CDR1 as SNHLY and CDR2 as FYNNEI. The CDR3 nucleotides read TGTGCCAGCAGTGACACATCAGTGATCCGCTTC. Its translation is CASSDTSVIRF.

The table lists this clonotype with many counts. The chain combines TRBV11-2 with TRBJ2-1, with 9 bases fitting TRBD1. This CDR3 region has 15 residues. Trimming took 5 bases from V and 6 from J; bases not matched to a gene: 8. Germline V gene data show CDR1 as SGHAT and CDR2 as FQNNGV. CDR3 protein: CASSDRDREFNEQFF. CDR3 nucleotide sequence: TGTGCCAGCAGCGACCGGGACAGGGAATTCAATGAGCAGTTCTTC.

The genes are TRBV9 and TRBJ2-2; possibly TRBD2 for D (9 bases). Per the germline V gene, CDR1 is SGDLS and CDR2 is YYNGEE. This CDR3 has 15 amino acids. V lost 6 bases and J lost 6, with 18 bases in between. The CDR3 protein is CASTRGRGGPGELFF. CDR3 sequence (DNA): TGTGCCAGCACCAGGGGGCGGGGGGGCCCCGGGGAGCTGTTTTTT.

This clonotype appeared many times. This chain uses TRBV19 with TRBJ1-1; the D gene is possibly TRBD1 (6 bases). This CDR3 spans 16 amino acids. V dropped 3 bases and J dropped 5 bases, with 19 bases sitting between them. Germline V gene data show CDR1 as LNHDA and CDR2 as SQIVND (reference sequence). The CDR3 loop is CASSIFFRGGLTEAFF. The CDR3 DNA follows: TGTGCCAGTAGTATTTTCTTTAGGGGGGGTTTGACTGAAGCTTTCTTT.

This clonotype was picked up many times. The V gene is TRBV20-1, the J gene TRBJ1-2; TRBD1 is a possible D gene (6 bases). The CDR3 contains 14 residues. V was clipped by 0 bases and J by 4 bases, with 12 bases between them. Germline CDR1 and CDR2: DFQATT and SNEGSKA (reference sequence). CDR3 loop: CSARERLGGYGYTF. As DNA, the CDR3 is TGCAGTGCTAGAGAACGCCTAGGGGGCTATGGCTACACCTTC.

This clonotype appeared many times. The chain combines TRBV5-1 with TRBJ2-1; possibly TRBD1 or TRBD2 for D (5 bases each). V was shortened by 2 bases and J by 3 bases, with 18 bases between the two germline ends. Germline V gives CDR1 SGHRS, CDR2 YFSETQ. The CDR3 is 17 residues long. DNA of the CDR3: TGCGCCAGCAGCTTACAAAAGACGGGACGTAACTACAATGAGCAGTTCTTC. Protein sequence: CASSLQKTGRNYNEQFF. Together with reference TRBV5-1 and TRBJ2-1, the CDR3 gives the full variable domain: KAGVTQTPRYLIKTRGQQVTLSCSPISGHRSVSWYQQTPGQGLQFLFEYFSETQRNKGNFPGRFSGRQFSNSRSEMNVSTLELGDSALYLCASSLQKTGRNYNEQFFGPGTRLTVL.

The DNA for the CDR3 is TGTGCCAGCAGAACCAGGGTGGGCCAAGAGACCCAGTACTTC. Encoded protein: CASRTRVGQETQYF. The J gene is TRBJ2-5, the V gene TRBV2, with a weak D call TRBD1 (5 bases). Germline CDR1 reads SNHLY; CDR2 reads FYNNEI. The V gene lost 6 bases and the J gene lost 1 base, with 12 bases spanning the gap. The CDR3 totals 14 residues.

About this clonotype itself: This may stem from a read error, because a much larger clone lies one nucleotide away. This chain connects TRBV5-1 to TRBJ2-7; no definite D call. V was pared by 4 bases and J by 5 bases, with 16 bases between. This CDR3 contains 14 residues. From germline, CDR1 is SGHRS and CDR2 YFSETQ. This CDR3 reads CASSPWLGTHEQYF. The CDR3 bases are TGCGCCAGCAGCCCCTGGTTGGGCACCCACGAGCAGTACTTC.

This clonotype was detected many times. The chain couples TRBV7-2 to TRBJ1-1; D might be TRBD1 (5 bases). The CDR3 sequence is 15 residues long. V lost 4 bases and J 4 bases, leaving 16 bases between the germline ends. The germline V gene has CDR1 SGHTA and CDR2 FQGNSA. CDR3 bases: TGTGCCAGCAGCTCCACGGGGGTATGGGGCACTGAAGCTTTCTTT. Amino acids: CASSSTGVWGTEAFF.

This clonotype was seen repeatedly, ten times or more. The chain links TRBV7-2 to TRBJ1-1, with 7 bases identical to TRBD1. The CDR3 extends over 14 amino acids. CDR1 SGHTA and CDR2 FQGNSA come from the germline V gene. The ends lost 1 base at V and 6 bases at J; junction bases unmatched: 5. The CDR3 DNA follows: TGTGCCAGCAGCTTAGATGAGGGGGCAGCTGAAGCTTTCTTT. Protein sequence: CASSLDEGAAEAFF.

This clonotype has a count of ten or more. V gene TRBV12-3 or TRBV12-4 combines with J gene TRBJ2-7; TRBD1 or TRBD2 may be the D gene (5 bases each). This CDR3 is 13 amino acids long. V dropped 6 bases and J dropped 4 bases, with 13 bases sitting between them. For the CDR3, the DNA is TGTGCCAGCAGCCCGGGACCTCTGTACGAGCAGTACTTC. Its translation: CASSPGPLYEQYF.

This clonotype was observed a handful of times. The chain is built from TRBV7-2 and TRBJ2-1; D might be TRBD2 (7 bases). CDR1 SGHTA and CDR2 FQGNSA come from the germline V gene. Trimming pared 3 bases from V and 4 bases from J, leaving 25 bases between. This CDR3 has 19 amino acids. DNA for the CDR3: TGTGCCAGCAGCTTCTCGCCCCCGCGGGGGCTGGAAGTTTACAATGAGCAGTTCTTC. Translating gives CASSFSPPRGLEVYNEQFF.

This clonotype was counted at least ten times. This rearrangement joins TRBV7-9 to TRBJ2-7; unclear D gene. V dropped 3 bases and J dropped 3 bases, with 18 bases sitting between them. Germline CDR1 is SEHNR and CDR2 is FQNEAQ (reference sequence). The CDR3 loop spans 16 amino acids. The CDR3 DNA reads TGTGCCAGCAGCTTCTTCGCGACCCCTCGGATCTACGAGCAGTACTTC. Translating gives CASSFFATPRIYEQYF.

Turning to this clonotype: This may be a read error: a much more frequent sequence differs by one nucleotide. The chain combines TRBV4-1 with TRBJ1-1; TRBD1 might be the D (6 bases). This CDR3 region has 17 residues. In germline, CDR1 is MGHRA, CDR2 YSYEKL. The CDR3 DNA follows: TGCGCCAGCCGCCAAGGGGGAGGAGAGGTTGTGAACACTGAAGCTTTCTTT. This codes for CASRQGGGEVVNTEAFF.

This clonotype was counted ten times or more. This chain connects TRBV28 to TRBJ2-1; possibly TRBD2 for D (6 bases). The V end was cut by 6 bases, the J end by 2 bases, with 14 bases between. This CDR3 is built from 15 residues. The germline V gene has CDR1 MDHEN and CDR2 SYDVKM. Written as DNA, the CDR3 is TGTGCCAGCAGAATCGACGGGGGTCCCTACAATGAGCAGTTCTTC. This codes for CASRIDGGPYNEQFF. The entire variable domain, with the rest obtained from reference TRBV28 and TRBJ2-1, is as follows: DVKVTQSSRYLVKRTGEKVFLECVQDMDHENMFWYRQDPGLGLRLIYFSYDVKMKEKGDIPEGYSVSREKKERFSLILESASTNQTSMYLCASRIDGGPYNEQFFGPGTRLTVL.